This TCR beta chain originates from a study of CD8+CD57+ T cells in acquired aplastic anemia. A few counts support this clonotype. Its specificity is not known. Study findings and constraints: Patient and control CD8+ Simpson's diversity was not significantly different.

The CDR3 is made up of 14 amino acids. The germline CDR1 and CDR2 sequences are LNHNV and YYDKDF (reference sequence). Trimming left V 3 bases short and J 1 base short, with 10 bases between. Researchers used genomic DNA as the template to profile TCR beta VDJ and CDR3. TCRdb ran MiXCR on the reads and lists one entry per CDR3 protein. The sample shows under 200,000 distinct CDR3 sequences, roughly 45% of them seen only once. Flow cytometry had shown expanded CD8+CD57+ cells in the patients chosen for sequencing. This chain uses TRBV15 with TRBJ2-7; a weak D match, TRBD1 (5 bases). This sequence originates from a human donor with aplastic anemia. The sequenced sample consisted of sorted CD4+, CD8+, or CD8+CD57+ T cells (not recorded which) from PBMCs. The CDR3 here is CATSSEGESYEQYF. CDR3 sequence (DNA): TGTGCCACCAGCAGTGAAGGGGAATCCTACGAGCAGTACTTC.